The rows below give T cell receptor beta chains drawn from one sample of a study of T cell repertoires in cytomegalovirus infection. From the reads, TCRdb called clonotypes with MiXCR, one entry per CDR3 protein. The top ten hold about an eighth of the sample, which has 750,000 to 950,000 distinct CDR3 sequences, 29% seen once. These receptors' targets are unknown. This material consisted of cultured CD8+ T cells from PBMCs, taken from culture after CMV antigen stimulation. The receptors stem from a human donor in good health (CMV status not recorded). Some clones in this sample may be carry-over from other donors' samples. The CDR3 runs from the conserved cysteine through the conserved F or W. A D gene is named only where the DNA matches it firmly. Clone size is given for some rows only: seen once, a few or many times, or a class if the clone is expanded.

d_call clone_size j_call v_call cdr3_nt cdr3_aa
TRBD1 few TRBJ2-1 TRBV6-6 TGTGCCAGCAGTTACCTACTTCCGGGACAGAATAATGAGCAGTTCTTC CASSYLLPGQNNEQFF
. few TRBJ1-2 TRBV27 TGTGCCAGCAGTTTATTGCCCGTGGGGGGGGATCGCGGCTACACCTTC CASSLLPVGGDRGYTF
TRBD1 many TRBJ1-1 TRBV7-6 TGTGCCAGCAGTCACGGACAGGGCACTGAAGCTTTCTTT CASSHGQGTEAFF
. . TRBJ1-1 TRBV7-6 TGTGCCAGCAGCCCGGGGGCGCAGGACACTGAAGCTTTCTTT CASSPGAQDTEAFF
. many TRBJ2-1 TRBV28 TGTGCCAGCAGTTTGGTAGGGGGGGGAAATGAGCAGTTCTTC CASSLVGGGNEQFF
. . TRBJ1-2 TRBV6-5 TGTGCCAGCAGTTACCCAGGGAATAACTATGGCTACACCTTC CASSYPGNNYGYTF
TRBD2 once TRBJ2-1 TRBV25-1 TGTGCCAGCAGTGAATTTTATGGGGGGGAGCTGAACAATGAGCAGTTCTTC CASSEFYGGELNNEQFF
TRBD1 . TRBJ1-1 TRBV4-1 TGCGCCAGCAGCCGCCTTACAGGGGGAAACACTGAAGCTTTCTTT CASSRLTGGNTEAFF
. . TRBJ2-4 TRBV25-1 TGTGCCAGCAGTGAATATGAAGTGGGGCTAGCCAAAAACATTCAGTACTTC CASSEYEVGLAKNIQYF
. . TRBJ2-1 TRBV5-4 TGTGCCAGCAGCCCGGTGGGTAGCGGAAATGAGCAGTTCTTC CASSPVGSGNEQFF
TRBD2 . TRBJ2-7 TRBV20-1 TGCAGTGCTAAGACTAGCGGGGGTCTAATTGGCGAGCAGTACTTC CSAKTSGGLIGEQYF
TRBD1 . TRBJ2-5 TRBV28 TGTGCCAGCAGTTTATTTGGACAGGACCAAGAGACCCAGTACTTC CASSLFGQDQETQYF
. few TRBJ2-1 TRBV11-2 TGTGCCAGCAGCCTAAGGGCGGGGGCCCCCTACAATGAGCAGTTCTTC CASSLRAGAPYNEQFF
. . TRBJ2-4 TRBV6-8 TGTGCCAGCAGTGCCAGGCAAGCCAAAAACATTCAGTACTTC CASSARQAKNIQYF
. many TRBJ2-2 TRBV7-3 TGTGCCAGCGGCATTCGGACAGGGGAGCTGTTTTTT CASGIRTGELFF